This T cell receptor (beta chain) came from a study of cytomegalovirus exposure and HLA in healthy donors. Trimming took 2 bases from V and 3 from J, leaving 8 bases between them. The CDR3 spans 14 residues. Germline CDR1 and CDR2: SGHTA and FQGNSA. Broader study findings: Reports showed the classifier diagnosing cytomegalovirus status with high specificity and sensitivity. What was likely a sequencing artifact was a cluster of highly shared sequence variants. Researchers reportedly found TCR beta sequences accurately predicted most subjects' HLA-A and HLA-B alleles. V- and J-gene trimming of TCR beta was linked (in a later analysis) to a missense DCLRE1C variant.

Turning to this clone: Antigen specificity is unknown.

PCR was performed using 60 Vbeta and 13 Jbeta primers. Sequencing used immunoSEQ multiplex PCR; TCRdb keeps in-frame clones, though not all of them. The repertoire holds about 280,000 clones, with 70% to 90% as singletons. The sequencing sample was made of PBMCs. The gene calls are TRBV7-2 and TRBJ2-1; D is possibly TRBD2 (5 bases). The source is a woman aged 18-29 years in good health and CMV-seronegative. This CDR3 reads CASSLRTSYNEQFF. The CDR3 coding sequence is TGTGCCAGCAGCTTACGAACTAGCTACAATGAGCAGTTCTTC.